This T cell receptor beta chain emerged from a study of blood T cell repertoires in COVID-19. About the research overall: Material from acute and convalescent COVID-19 was sourced from the United States, Italy and Spain. Sources were T cells, B-cell-depleted T cells, or PBMCs; the material itself was cDNA or gDNA.

From germline, CDR1 is WNHNN and CDR2 SYGVQD (reference sequence). The ends were cut back, 6 bases at V and 6 bases at J, with 13 bases in the middle. This CDR3 region has 13 residues. Original processing notes: Amplification with reference gene primers provided the estimates of nucleated cell counts. Some clones are missing from TCRdb's copy, which holds only in-frame ones; the method was immunoSEQ multiplex PCR. V and J calls and clone size are as listed in that table; D and trimming were resolved from the DNA. This sample has 150,000 to 200,000 clones, with about nine tenths found just once. The receptor comes from a man aged 70 or older with acute or convalescent COVID-19. The material sequenced was peripheral blood. The gene calls are TRBV10-1 and TRBJ2-3; no firm D call. The CDR3 sequence: CASSPAWSDTQYF. DNA for the CDR3: TGCGCCAGCAGCCCCGCGTGGTCTGATACGCAGTATTTT.